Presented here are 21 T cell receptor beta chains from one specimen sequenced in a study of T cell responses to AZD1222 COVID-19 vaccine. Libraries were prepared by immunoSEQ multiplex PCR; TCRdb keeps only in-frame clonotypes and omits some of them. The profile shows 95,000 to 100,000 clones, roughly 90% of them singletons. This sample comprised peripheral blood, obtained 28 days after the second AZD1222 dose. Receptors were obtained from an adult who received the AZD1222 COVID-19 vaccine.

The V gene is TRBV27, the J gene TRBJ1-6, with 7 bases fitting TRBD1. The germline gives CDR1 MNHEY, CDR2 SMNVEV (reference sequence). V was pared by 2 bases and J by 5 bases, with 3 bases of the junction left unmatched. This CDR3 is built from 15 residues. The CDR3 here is CASSLPTGHNSPLHF. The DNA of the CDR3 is TGTGCCAGCAGTTTACCGACAGGGCATAATTCACCCCTCCACTTT.

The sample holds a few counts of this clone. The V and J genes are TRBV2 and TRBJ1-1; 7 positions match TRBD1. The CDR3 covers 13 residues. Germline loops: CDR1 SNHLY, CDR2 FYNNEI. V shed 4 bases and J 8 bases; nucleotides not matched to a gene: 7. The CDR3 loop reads CASSGGDSTEAFF. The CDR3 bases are TGTGCCAGCAGTGGGGGGGACAGTACCGAAGCTTTCTTT.

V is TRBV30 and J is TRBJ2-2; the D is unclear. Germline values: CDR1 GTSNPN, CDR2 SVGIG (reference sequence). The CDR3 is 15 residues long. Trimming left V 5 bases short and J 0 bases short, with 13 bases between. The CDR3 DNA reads TGTGCCTGGTCCGTTGGCCCTACGAACACCGGGGAGCTGTTTTTT. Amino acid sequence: CAWSVGPTNTGELFF.

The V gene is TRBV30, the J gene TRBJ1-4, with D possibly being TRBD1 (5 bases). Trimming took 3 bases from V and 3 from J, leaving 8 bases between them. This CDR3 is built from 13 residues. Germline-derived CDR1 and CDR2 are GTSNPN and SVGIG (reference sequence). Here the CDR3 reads CAWSEGANEKLFF. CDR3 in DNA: TGTGCCTGGAGCGAAGGGGCTAATGAAAAACTGTTTTTT.

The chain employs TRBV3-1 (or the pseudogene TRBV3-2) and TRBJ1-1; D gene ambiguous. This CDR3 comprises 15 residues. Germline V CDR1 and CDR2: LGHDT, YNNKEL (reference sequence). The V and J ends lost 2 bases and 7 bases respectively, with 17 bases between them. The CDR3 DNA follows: TGTGCCAGCAGCCAACCGGACCGAGGAACGAGTGAAGCTTTCTTT. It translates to CASSQPDRGTSEAFF.

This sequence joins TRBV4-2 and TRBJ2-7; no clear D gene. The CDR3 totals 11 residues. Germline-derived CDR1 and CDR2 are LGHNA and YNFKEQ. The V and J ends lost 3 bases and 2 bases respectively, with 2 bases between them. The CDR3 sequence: CASSHTYEQYF. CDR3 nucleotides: TGTGCCAGCAGCCATACCTACGAGCAGTACTTC.

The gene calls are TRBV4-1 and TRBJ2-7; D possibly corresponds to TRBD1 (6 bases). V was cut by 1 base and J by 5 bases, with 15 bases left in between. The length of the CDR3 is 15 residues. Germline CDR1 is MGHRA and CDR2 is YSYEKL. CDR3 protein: CASSQGVGAGDEQYF. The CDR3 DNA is TGCGCCAGCAGCCAAGGTGTAGGGGCAGGGGACGAGCAGTACTTC.

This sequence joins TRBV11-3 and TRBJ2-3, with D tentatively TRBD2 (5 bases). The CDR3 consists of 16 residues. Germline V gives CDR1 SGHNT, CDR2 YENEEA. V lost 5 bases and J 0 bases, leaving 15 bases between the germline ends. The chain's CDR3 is CASSQGTSVSTDTQYF. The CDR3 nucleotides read TGTGCCAGCAGCCAAGGAACTAGTGTTAGCACAGATACGCAGTATTTT.

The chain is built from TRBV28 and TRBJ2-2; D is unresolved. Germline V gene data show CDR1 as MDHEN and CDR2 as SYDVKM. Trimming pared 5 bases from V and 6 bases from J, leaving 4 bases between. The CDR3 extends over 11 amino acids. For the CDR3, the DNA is TGTGCCAGCAGTATCGCCGGGGAGCTGTTTTTT. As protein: CASSIAGELFF.

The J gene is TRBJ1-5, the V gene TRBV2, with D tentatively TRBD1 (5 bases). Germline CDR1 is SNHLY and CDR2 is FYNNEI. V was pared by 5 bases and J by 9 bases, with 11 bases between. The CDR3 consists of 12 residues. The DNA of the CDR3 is TGTGCCAGCAGTAGGGACGCACGGCCCCAGCATTTT. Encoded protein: CASSRDARPQHF.

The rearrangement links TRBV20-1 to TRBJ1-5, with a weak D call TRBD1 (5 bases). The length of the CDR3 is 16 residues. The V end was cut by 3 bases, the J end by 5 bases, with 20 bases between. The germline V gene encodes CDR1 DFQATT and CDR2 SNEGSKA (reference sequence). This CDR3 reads CSASLPGPQSYQPQHF. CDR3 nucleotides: TGCAGTGCTAGTTTACCGGGACCGCAGTCTTATCAGCCCCAGCATTTT.

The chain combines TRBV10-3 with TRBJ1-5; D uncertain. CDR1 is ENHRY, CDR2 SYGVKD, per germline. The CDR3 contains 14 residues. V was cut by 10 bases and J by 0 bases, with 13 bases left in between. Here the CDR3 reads CATASQTSNQPQHF. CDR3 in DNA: TGTGCCACCGCGTCTCAGACTAGCAATCAGCCCCAGCATTTT.

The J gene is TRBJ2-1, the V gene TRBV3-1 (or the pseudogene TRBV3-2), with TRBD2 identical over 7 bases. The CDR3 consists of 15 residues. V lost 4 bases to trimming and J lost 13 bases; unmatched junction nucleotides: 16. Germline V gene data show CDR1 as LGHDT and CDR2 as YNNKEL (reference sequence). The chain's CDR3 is CASSRGLGPGRNQFF. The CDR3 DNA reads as TGTGCCAGCAGCCGAGGACTAGGGCCCGGTAGGAATCAGTTCTTC.

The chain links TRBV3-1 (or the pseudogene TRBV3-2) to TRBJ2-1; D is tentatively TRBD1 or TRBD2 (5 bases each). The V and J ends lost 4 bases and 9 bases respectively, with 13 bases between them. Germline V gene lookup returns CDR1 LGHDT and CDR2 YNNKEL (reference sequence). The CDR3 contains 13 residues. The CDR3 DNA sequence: TGTGCCAGCAGCCCCCTCGATGGGGGTGAGCAGTTCTTC. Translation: CASSPLDGGEQFF.

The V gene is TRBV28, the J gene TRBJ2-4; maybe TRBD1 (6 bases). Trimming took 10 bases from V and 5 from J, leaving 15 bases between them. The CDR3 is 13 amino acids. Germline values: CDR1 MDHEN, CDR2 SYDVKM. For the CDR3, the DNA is TGTGCCACGGACAAAGGGACACAAAACATTCAGTACTTC. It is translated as CATDKGTQNIQYF.

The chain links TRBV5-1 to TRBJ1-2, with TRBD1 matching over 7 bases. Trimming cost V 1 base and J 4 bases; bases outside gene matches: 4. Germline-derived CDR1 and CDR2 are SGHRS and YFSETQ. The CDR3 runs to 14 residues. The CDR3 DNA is TGCGCCAGCAGCTTGCAGGGGGTGGGCTATGGCTACACCTTC. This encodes CASSLQGVGYGYTF. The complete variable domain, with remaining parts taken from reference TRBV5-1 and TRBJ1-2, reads KAGVTQTPRYLIKTRGQQVTLSCSPISGHRSVSWYQQTPGQGLQFLFEYFSETQRNKGNFPGRFSGRQFSNSRSEMNVSTLELGDSALYLCASSLQGVGYGYTFGSGTRLTVV.

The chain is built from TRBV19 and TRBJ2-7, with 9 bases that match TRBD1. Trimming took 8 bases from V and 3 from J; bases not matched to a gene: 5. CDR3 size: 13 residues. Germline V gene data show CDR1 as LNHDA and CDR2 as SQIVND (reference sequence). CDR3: CASSRQGGYEQYF. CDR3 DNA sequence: TGTGCCAGTTCCAGACAGGGGGGCTACGAGCAGTACTTC.

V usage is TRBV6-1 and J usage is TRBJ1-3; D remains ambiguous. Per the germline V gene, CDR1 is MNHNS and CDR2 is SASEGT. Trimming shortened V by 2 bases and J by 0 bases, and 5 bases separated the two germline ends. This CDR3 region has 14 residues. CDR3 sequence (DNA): TGTGCCAGCAGTGAATTGGCCTCTGGAAACACCATATATTTT. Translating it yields CASSELASGNTIYF.

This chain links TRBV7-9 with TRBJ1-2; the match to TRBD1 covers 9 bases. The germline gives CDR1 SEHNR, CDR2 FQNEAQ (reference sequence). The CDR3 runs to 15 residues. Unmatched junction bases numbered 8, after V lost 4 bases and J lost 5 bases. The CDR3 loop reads CASSSSGTGSYGYTF. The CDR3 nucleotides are TGTGCCAGCAGCTCCTCCGGGACAGGGTCGTATGGCTACACCTTC.

The CDR3 region is CASSQDPGAVYNEQFF. CDR3 sequence (DNA): TGTGCCAGCAGCCAAGATCCCGGGGCCGTCTACAATGAGCAGTTCTTC. The chain is built from TRBV4-2 and TRBJ2-1; possibly TRBD1 or TRBD2 for D (5 bases each). Trimming stripped 0 bases from V and 3 bases from J, with 12 bases between. Germline loops: CDR1 LGHNA, CDR2 YNFKEQ. CDR3 length: 16 amino acids.

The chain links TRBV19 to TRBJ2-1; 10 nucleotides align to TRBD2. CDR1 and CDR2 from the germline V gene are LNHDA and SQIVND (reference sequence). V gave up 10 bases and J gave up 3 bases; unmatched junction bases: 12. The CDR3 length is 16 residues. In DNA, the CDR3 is TGTGCCACCCAAATCCTAGCGGGAGATGTCTACAATGAGCAGTTCTTC. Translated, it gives CATQILAGDVYNEQFF.